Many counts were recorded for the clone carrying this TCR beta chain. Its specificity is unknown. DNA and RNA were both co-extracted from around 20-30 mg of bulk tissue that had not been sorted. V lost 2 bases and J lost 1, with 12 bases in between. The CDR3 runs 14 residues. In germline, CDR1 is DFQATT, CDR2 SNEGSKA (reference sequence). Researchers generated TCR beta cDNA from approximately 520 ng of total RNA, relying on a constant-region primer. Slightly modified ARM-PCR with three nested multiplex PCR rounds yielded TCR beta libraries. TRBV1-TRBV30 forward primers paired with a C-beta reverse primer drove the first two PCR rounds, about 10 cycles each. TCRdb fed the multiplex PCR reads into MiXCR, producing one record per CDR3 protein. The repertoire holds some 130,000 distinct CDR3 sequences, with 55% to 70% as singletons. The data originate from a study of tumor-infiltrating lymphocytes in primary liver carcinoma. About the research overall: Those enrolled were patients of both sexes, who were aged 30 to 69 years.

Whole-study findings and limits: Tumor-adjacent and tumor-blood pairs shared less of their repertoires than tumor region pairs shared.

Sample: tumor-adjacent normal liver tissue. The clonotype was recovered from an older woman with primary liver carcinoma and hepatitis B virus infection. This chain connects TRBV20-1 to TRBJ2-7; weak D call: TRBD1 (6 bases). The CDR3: CSARNRDISYEQYF. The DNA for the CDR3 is TGCAGTGCTAGAAACAGGGATATATCCTACGAGCAGTACTTC.